Listed here are 21 T cell receptor beta chains from one sample, sequenced in a study of technical replicates of blood from a handful of donors. Using immunoSEQ multiplex PCR, the repertoire was profiled, and TCRdb retains in-frame clones only, with some absent. The data hold tens of thousands of clones, with nearly 96% observed a single time. Sequenced sample: T cells isolated from PBMCs. Receptors originate from a human donor in good health.

This chain uses TRBV13 with TRBJ2-5; 8 bases agree with TRBD2. This CDR3 is 20 amino acids long. J was trimmed by 4 bases and V by 5 bases; bases with no gene match: 24. Germline loops: CDR1 PRHDT, CDR2 FYEKMQ (reference sequence). The chain's CDR3 is CASSGVGPGVAGPLLETQYF. CDR3 coding DNA: TGTGCCAGCAGCGGGGTTGGGCCAGGGGTAGCGGGACCACTCCTAGAGACCCAGTACTTC.

The chain couples TRBV19 to TRBJ2-2; 7 nucleotides align to TRBD2. Germline V CDR1 and CDR2: LNHDA, SQIVND (reference sequence). The J segment lost 6 bases and the V segment lost 3 bases, leaving 10 bases of the junction unmatched. The CDR3 extends over 16 amino acids. CDR3 in DNA: TGTGCCAGTAGTATTAGCGGGCCCTTCCGCCCCGGGGAGCTGTTTTTT. Protein product: CASSISGPFRPGELFF.

The gene calls are TRBV13 and TRBJ1-6; no clear D gene. The germline V and J ends were trimmed by 5 bases and 4 bases, with 15 bases remaining between them. CDR1 is PRHDT and CDR2 is FYEKMQ in the germline V gene (reference sequence). CDR3 length equals 16 residues. CDR3 nucleotides: TGTGCCAGCAGCCCCAAGAGGAGCGGGTATAATTCACCCCTCCACTTT. Residues: CASSPKRSGYNSPLHF.

The J gene is TRBJ1-2, the V gene TRBV5-5; D remains unclear. V dropped 0 bases and J dropped 5 bases, with 23 bases sitting between them. The V gene's germline CDR1 is SGHKS and CDR2 YYEKEE (reference sequence). CDR3 length: 18 amino acids. The CDR3 spells CASSLELWWAESIYGYTF. DNA for the CDR3: TGTGCCAGCAGCTTGGAATTATGGTGGGCAGAGTCGATTTATGGCTACACCTTC.

CDR3 DNA: TGTGCCAGCAGACCGGACAGGAACTACAATGAGCAGTTCTTC. Translation: CASRPDRNYNEQFF. This chain uses TRBV11-2 with TRBJ2-1; 7 bases map to TRBD1. V shed 6 bases, J shed 3 bases, and the junction held 5 bases outside the gene matches. The CDR3 has 14 amino acids. Per germline, CDR1 SGHAT and CDR2 FQNNGV.

The V and J genes are TRBV9 and TRBJ2-7; the match to TRBD2 covers 11 bases. There are 12 residues in the CDR3. Losses at the gene ends were 8 bases for V and 2 bases for J; bases not matched to a gene: 0. Germline V CDR1 and CDR2: SGDLS, YYNGEE. Written as DNA, the CDR3 is TGTGCCAGGACTAGCGGGGCCTACGAGCAGTACTTC. Protein sequence: CARTSGAYEQYF.

V and J are TRBV7-3 and TRBJ2-5, with 9 bases identical to TRBD2. The CDR3 covers 14 residues. J lost 5 bases, V lost 4 bases, and 5 bases had no gene match. Per the germline V gene, CDR1 is SGHTA and CDR2 is FQGTGA. CDR3 protein: CASSSIAGVETQYF. In nucleotides, the CDR3 is TGTGCCAGCAGCTCTATAGCGGGAGTGGAGACCCAGTACTTC.

This sequence joins TRBV6-5 and TRBJ2-5; D perhaps matches TRBD1 (5 bases). Germline assignment: CDR1 MNHEY and CDR2 SVGAGI. V shed 6 bases and J shed 6 bases, with 14 bases lying between them. The CDR3 has 13 amino acids. CDR3 amino acids: CASRDSSSKTQYF. The CDR3 region has the DNA TGTGCCAGCAGAGACAGTTCTAGTAAGACCCAGTACTTC.

V and J are TRBV28 and TRBJ2-7; 7 bases are a match to TRBD2. This CDR3 has 16 residues. The junction had 14 bases not matched to a gene; V was cut back by 5 bases and J by 4 bases. Germline V gene sequence: CDR1 MDHEN, CDR2 SYDVKM. This chain's CDR3 is CASSPNPPGGRYEQYF. The DNA of the CDR3 is TGTGCCAGCAGTCCCAACCCCCCGGGGGGTCGGTACGAGCAGTACTTC.

This chain joins TRBV2 and TRBJ2-7; 9 nucleotides match TRBD1. V lost 3 bases, J lost 5 bases, and 5 bases stayed unmatched. The CDR3 totals 14 residues. CDR1 and CDR2 from the germline V gene are SNHLY and FYNNEI. The CDR3 bases are TGTGCCAGCAGTGAGGGGGACAGGGTCAACGAGCAGTACTTC. This codes for CASSEGDRVNEQYF.

The rearrangement uses TRBV4-3 and TRBJ2-1, with 11 bases fitting TRBD1. Germline V gives CDR1 LGHNA, CDR2 YSLEER. The CDR3 is made up of 16 amino acids. V was clipped by 2 bases and J by 4 bases; unmatched bases: 4. The chain's CDR3 is CASSQSDRGRYNEQFF. The CDR3 coding sequence is TGCGCCAGCAGCCAATCGGACAGGGGGCGTTACAATGAGCAGTTCTTC.

The rearrangement joins TRBV11-2 to TRBJ2-3; 8 positions agree with TRBD1. J gave up 6 bases and V 5 bases, and 13 bases lay outside the gene matches. CDR3 length equals 16 residues. Germline V gene sequence: CDR1 SGHAT, CDR2 FQNNGV. CDR3 sequence (DNA): TGTGCCAGCAGCCCAGGGACAGGTAATGATGCCGATACGCAGTATTTT. Translated, it gives CASSPGTGNDADTQYF.

V and J are TRBV11-3 and TRBJ1-1; 10 nucleotides agree with TRBD1. Germline V gene data show CDR1 as SGHNT and CDR2 as YENEEA. The CDR3 is 12 amino acids. The V and J ends lost 6 bases and 11 bases, in that order; junction bases with no gene match: 6. This CDR3 is CASSFGTGEAFF. As DNA, the CDR3 is TGTGCCAGCAGTTTCGGGACAGGGGAGGCTTTCTTT.

The gene calls are TRBV6-1 and TRBJ1-2; possibly TRBD1 for D (6 bases). Germline assignment: CDR1 MNHNS and CDR2 SASEGT. The CDR3 consists of 16 residues. Deletions cut 2 bases from V and 4 bases from J, with 17 bases between. This CDR3 is CASSESIGGGIYGYTF. CDR3 sequence (DNA): TGTGCCAGCAGTGAAAGTATTGGGGGCGGAATCTATGGCTACACCTTC.

CDR3 protein: CASSERGTYGYTF. The CDR3 DNA follows: TGTGCCAGCAGTGAGCGGGGAACCTATGGCTACACCTTC. J is TRBJ1-2 and V is TRBV6-1; no definite D call. This CDR3 has 13 amino acids. Trimming left V 3 bases short and J 4 bases short, with 9 bases between. Per germline, CDR1 MNHNS and CDR2 SASEGT.

The rearrangement joins TRBV9 to TRBJ2-5, with 9 positions matching TRBD1. The CDR3 is 16 amino acids. Germline CDR1 reads SGDLS; CDR2 reads YYNGEE. V lost 2 bases to trimming and J lost 4 bases; unmatched junction nucleotides: 9. CDR3 loop: CASSVGTGRMGETQYF. The CDR3 DNA is TGTGCCAGCAGCGTCGGGACAGGGAGAATGGGAGAGACCCAGTACTTC. Drawing the rest from reference TRBV9 and TRBJ2-5, the complete variable domain is DSGVTQTPKHLITATGQRVTLRCSPRSGDLSVYWYQQSLDQGLQFLIQYYNGEERAKGNILERFSAQQFPDLHSELNLSSLELGDSALYFCASSVGTGRMGETQYFGPGTRLLVL.

The V gene is TRBV9, the J gene TRBJ1-4, with TRBD1 identical over 10 bases. The length of the CDR3 is 16 residues. V dropped 4 bases and J dropped 7; count of bases not matched to a gene: 10. From germline, CDR1 is SGDLS and CDR2 YYNGEE. CDR3 sequence (DNA): TGTGCCAGCAGCCCATGGGACAGGGGAGGCGGTGAAAAACTGTTTTTT. It is translated as CASSPWDRGGGEKLFF.

The rearrangement links TRBV30 to TRBJ1-1, with D perhaps matching TRBD1 (6 bases). The germline gives CDR1 GTSNPN, CDR2 SVGIG (reference sequence). Trimming took off 2 bases at V and 0 bases at J, with 10 bases between the two ends. CDR3 length equals 14 residues. The CDR3 loop is CAWSTGNLNTEAFF. CDR3 DNA sequence: TGTGCCTGGAGTACAGGGAACTTGAACACTGAAGCTTTCTTT.

This clone appeared a single time. The chain combines TRBV7-2 with TRBJ2-5, with D possibly matching TRBD2 (6 bases). Between the trimmed V and J ends, which lost 7 bases and 1 base, there was a span of 13 bases. This CDR3 is 14 amino acids long. Germline CDR1 is SGHTA and CDR2 is FQGNSA. The CDR3 here is CASTPGGSQETQYF. The CDR3 bases are TGTGCCAGCACCCCAGGAGGGAGCCAAGAGACCCAGTACTTC.

This clone was detected once. The V call is TRBV4-1, the J call TRBJ2-1; possible D gene TRBD2, 5 bases. CDR3 size: 12 residues. The V gene's germline CDR1 is MGHRA and CDR2 YSYEKL. Trimming stripped 2 bases from V and 7 bases from J, with 6 bases between. The CDR3, as DNA: TGCGCCAGCAGCCAAACTAGGAATGAGCAGTTCTTC. This sequence encodes CASSQTRNEQFF.

The chain is built from TRBV10-3 and TRBJ1-1; D unclear. Germline assignment: CDR1 ENHRY and CDR2 SYGVKD. V lost 4 bases to trimming and J lost 2 bases, with 5 bases between them. The CDR3 is 12 amino acids. CDR3 nucleotide sequence: TGTGCCATCAGTGTCAGAAACACTGAAGCTTTCTTT. Protein sequence: CAISVRNTEAFF.